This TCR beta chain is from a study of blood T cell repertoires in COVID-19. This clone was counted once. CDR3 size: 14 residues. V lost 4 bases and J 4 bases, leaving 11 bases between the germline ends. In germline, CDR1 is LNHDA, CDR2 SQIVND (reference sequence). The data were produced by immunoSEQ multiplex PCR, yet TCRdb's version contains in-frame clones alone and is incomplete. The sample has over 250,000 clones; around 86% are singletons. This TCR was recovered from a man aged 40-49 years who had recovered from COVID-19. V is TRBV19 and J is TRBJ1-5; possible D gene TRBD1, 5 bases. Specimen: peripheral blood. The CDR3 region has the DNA TGTGCCAGTAGTACGGACAATCTGAATCAGCCCCAGCATTTT. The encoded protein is CASSTDNLNQPQHF. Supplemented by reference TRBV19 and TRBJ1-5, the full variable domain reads DGGITQSPKYLFRKEGQNVTLSCEQNLNHDAMYWYRQDPGQGLRLIYYSQIVNDFQKGDIAEGYSVSREKKESFPLTVTSAQKNPTAFYLCASSTDNLNQPQHFGDGTRLSIL.